This TCR beta chain is from a study of shared clonotypes between healthy human individuals. The repertoire was sequenced with immunoSEQ multiplex PCR; TCRdb's copy has only in-frame clones and lacks some. The sample includes some 2,000,000 clones, about 94% seen only once; the top ten take 0.9% to 1.4%. CD8 cells regarded as naive lacked CD45RO, were positively chosen for CCR7, and omitted terminally differentiated effector memory CD45RA+ cells. The CDR3 contains 16 residues. In germline, CDR1 is SGHNT, CDR2 YENEEA. Between the trimmed V and J ends, which lost 5 bases and 4 bases, there was a span of 18 bases.

This receptor was identified in a man between 18 and 29 years old in good health. The sequencing sample was made of naive CD8+ T cells sorted from blood. The rearrangement links TRBV11-3 to TRBJ1-3; possibly TRBD1 for D (6 bases). The CDR3 DNA sequence: TGTGCCAGCAGCCCCGAGAGGGGGGTGCGCGGAAACACCATATATTTT. This sequence encodes CASSPERGVRGNTIYF.